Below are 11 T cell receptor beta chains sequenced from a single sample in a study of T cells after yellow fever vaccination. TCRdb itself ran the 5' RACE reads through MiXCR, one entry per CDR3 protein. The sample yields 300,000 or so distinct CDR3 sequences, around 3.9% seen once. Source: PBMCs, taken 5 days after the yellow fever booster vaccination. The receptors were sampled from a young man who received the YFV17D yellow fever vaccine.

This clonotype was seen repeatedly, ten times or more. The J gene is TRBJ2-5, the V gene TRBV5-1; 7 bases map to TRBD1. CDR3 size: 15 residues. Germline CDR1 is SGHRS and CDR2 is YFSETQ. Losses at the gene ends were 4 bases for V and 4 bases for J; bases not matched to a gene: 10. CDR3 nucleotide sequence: TGCGCCAGCAGCATGGGACAGCCTTTTTTAGAGACCCAGTACTTC. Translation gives CASSMGQPFLETQYF. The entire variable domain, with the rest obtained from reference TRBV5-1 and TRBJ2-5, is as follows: KAGVTQTPRYLIKTRGQQVTLSCSPISGHRSVSWYQQTPGQGLQFLFEYFSETQRNKGNFPGRFSGRQFSNSRSEMNVSTLELGDSALYLCASSMGQPFLETQYFGPGTRLLVL.

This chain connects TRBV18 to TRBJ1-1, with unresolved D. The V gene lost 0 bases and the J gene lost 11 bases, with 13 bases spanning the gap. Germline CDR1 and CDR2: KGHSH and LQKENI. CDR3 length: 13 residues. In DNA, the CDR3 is TGTGCCAGCTCACCACCGAGACGCTCACGGGCTTTCTTT. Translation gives CASSPPRRSRAFF.

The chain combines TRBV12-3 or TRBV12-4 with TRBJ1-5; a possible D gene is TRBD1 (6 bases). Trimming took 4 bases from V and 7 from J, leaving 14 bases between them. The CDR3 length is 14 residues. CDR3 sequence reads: CASSYGGLGQPQHF. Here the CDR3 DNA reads TGTGCCAGCAGTTATGGGGGGCTAGGACAGCCCCAGCATTTT.

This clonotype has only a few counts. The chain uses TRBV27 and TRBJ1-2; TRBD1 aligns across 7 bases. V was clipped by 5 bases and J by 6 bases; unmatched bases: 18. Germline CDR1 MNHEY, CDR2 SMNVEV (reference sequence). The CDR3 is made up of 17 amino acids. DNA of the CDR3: TGTGCCAGCAGTCCCCAGGGTCGACAGGGAATAAATCATGGCTACACCTTC. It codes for CASSPQGRQGINHGYTF.

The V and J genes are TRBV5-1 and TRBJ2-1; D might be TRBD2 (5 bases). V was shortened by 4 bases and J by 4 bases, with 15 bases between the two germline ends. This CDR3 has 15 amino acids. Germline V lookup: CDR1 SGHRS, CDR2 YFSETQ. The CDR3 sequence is CASSATRGPYNEQFF. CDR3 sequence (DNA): TGCGCCAGCAGCGCCACTAGAGGGCCGTACAATGAGCAGTTCTTC.

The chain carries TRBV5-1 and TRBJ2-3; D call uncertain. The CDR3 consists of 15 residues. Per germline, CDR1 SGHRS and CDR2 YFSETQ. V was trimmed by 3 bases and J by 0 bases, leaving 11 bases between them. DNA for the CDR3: TGCGCCAGCAGCTCCCTGACTGCTAGCACAGATACGCAGTATTTT. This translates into CASSSLTASTDTQYF.

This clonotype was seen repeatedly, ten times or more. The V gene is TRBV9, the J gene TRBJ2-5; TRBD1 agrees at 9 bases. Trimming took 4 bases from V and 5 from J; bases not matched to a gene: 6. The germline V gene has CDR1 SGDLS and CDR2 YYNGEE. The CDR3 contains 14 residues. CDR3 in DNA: TGTGCCAGCAGCTTTCAGACAGGGGGGGAGACCCAGTACTTC. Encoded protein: CASSFQTGGETQYF.

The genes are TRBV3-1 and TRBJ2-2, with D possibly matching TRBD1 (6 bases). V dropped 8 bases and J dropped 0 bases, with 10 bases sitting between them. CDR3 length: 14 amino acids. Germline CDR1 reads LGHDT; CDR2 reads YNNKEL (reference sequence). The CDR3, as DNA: TGTGCCAGCCACACAGGGTCGAACACCGGGGAGCTGTTTTTT. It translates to CASHTGSNTGELFF. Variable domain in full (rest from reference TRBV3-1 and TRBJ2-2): DTAVSQTPKYLVTQMGNDKSIKCEQNLGHDTMYWYKQDSKKFLKIMFSYNNKELIINETVPNRFSPKSPDKAHLNLHINSLELGDSAVYFCASHTGSNTGELFFGEGSRLTVL.

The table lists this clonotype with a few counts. CDR3 residues: CASTGTNTEAFF. As DNA, the CDR3 is TGTGCCAGCACCGGTACGAACACTGAAGCTTTCTTT. The J gene is TRBJ1-1, the V gene TRBV27; unclear D gene. Per germline, CDR1 MNHEY and CDR2 SMNVEV (reference sequence). V lost 7 bases, J lost 1 base, and 7 bases lay in between. The CDR3 totals 12 residues.

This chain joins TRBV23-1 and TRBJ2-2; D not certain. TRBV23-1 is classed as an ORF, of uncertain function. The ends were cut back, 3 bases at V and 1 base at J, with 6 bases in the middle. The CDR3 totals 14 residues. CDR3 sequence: CASSQDGNTGELFF. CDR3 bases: TGCGCCAGCAGTCAGGACGGGAACACCGGGGAGCTGTTTTTT.

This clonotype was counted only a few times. CDR3 region: CASSFLTDGNTIYF. The CDR3 DNA sequence: TGTGCCAGTAGTTTCCTAACAGACGGAAACACCATATATTTT. The genes are TRBV19 and TRBJ1-3; no clear D. This CDR3 has 14 residues. Germline V CDR1 and CDR2: LNHDA, SQIVND (reference sequence). Trimming took 5 bases from V and 4 from J, leaving 12 bases between them.